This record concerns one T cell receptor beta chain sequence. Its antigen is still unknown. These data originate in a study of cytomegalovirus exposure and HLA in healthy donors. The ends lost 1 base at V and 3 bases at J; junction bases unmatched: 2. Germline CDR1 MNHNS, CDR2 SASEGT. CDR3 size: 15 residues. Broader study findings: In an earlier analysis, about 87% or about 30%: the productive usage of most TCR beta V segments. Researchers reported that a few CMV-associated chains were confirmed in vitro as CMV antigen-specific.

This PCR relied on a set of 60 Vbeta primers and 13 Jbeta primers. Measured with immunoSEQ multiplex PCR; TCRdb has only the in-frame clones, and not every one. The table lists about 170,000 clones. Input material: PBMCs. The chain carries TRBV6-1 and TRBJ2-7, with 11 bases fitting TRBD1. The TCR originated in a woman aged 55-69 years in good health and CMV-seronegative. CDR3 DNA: TGTGCCAGCAGTGAAGTGGGACAGGGGGTCTACGAGCAGTACTTC. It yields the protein CASSEVGQGVYEQYF.